Following are 2 T cell receptor beta chains from one sample sequenced in a study of blood T cell repertoires in COVID-19. Only in-frame clones appear in the TCRdb table, and some are missing; sequencing was by immunoSEQ multiplex PCR. The data show fewer than 350,000 clones, 80% to 90% seen once. Source material: peripheral blood. Receptors originate from a woman aged 45-60 years who had recovered from COVID-19.

This sequence joins TRBV7-2 and TRBJ2-1; D gene unclear. From germline, CDR1 is SGHTA and CDR2 FQGNSA. V lost 2 bases, J lost 1 base, and 3 bases lay in between. This CDR3 comprises 13 residues. The CDR3 DNA sequence: TGTGCCAGCAGCTTATATTCCTACAATGAGCAGTTCTTC. This gives the protein CASSLYSYNEQFF.

CDR3 sequence: CASSRQGARETQYF. The CDR3 coding sequence is TGTGCCAGCAGCCGACAGGGGGCTCGAGAGACCCAGTACTTC. The chain couples TRBV7-8 to TRBJ2-5; TRBD1 matches 10 bases. The CDR3 is 14 residues long. V lost 5 bases, J lost 4 bases, and 4 bases stayed unmatched. Germline V gene sequence: CDR1 SGHVS, CDR2 FQNEAQ. Full variable domain (missing parts from reference TRBV7-8 and TRBJ2-5): GAGVSQSPRYKVAKRGQDVALRCDPISGHVSLFWYQQALGQGPEFLTYFQNEAQLDKSGLPSDRFFAERPEGSVSTLKIQRTQQEDSAVYLCASSRQGARETQYFGPGTRLLVL.